The sequence of this T cell receptor (beta chain) was determined in a study of identical twins. Whole-study results and caveats: Zero-insertion analyses could be partly confounded by invariant MAIT and iNKT cells. Cross-sectional statistical analysis, not tracking of the same donors, underpinned the conclusions.

This clonotype appeared a few times. What it binds is unknown. cDNA molecules carried unique molecular identifiers, and template switching added a universal primer site. Using its own MiXCR run on the 5' RACE reads, TCRdb lists one record per CDR3 protein. The table has approximately 490,000 distinct CDR3 sequences, about a fifth seen once. Separately, the same data were catalogued under a study of yellow fever vaccine responses in identical twins. Per that study: Reportedly, twins' vaccine T cell responses looked partly convergent and partly personalized.

Input material: CD4+ T cells sorted from blood. The TCR originated in a young woman in good health.

CDR3 residues: CSAGKGTDSGNTIYF. The CDR3 DNA reads TGCAGTGCAGGAAAAGGGACAGACTCTGGAAACACCATATATTTT. The chain links TRBV20-1 to TRBJ1-3, with 7 bases fitting TRBD1. The V and J ends lost 6 bases and 0 bases, in that order; junction bases with no gene match: 8. Germline CDR1 DFQATT, CDR2 SNEGSKA (reference sequence). This CDR3 spans 15 amino acids.